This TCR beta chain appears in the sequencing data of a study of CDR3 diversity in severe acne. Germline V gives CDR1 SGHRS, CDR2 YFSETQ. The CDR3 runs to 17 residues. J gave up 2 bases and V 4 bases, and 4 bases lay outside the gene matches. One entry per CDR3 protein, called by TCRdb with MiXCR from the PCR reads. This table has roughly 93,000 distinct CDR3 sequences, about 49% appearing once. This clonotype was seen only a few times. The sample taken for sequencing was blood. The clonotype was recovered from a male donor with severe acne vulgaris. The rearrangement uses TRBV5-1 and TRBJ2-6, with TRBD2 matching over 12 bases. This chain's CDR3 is CASSRTSGTAGANVLTF. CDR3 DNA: TGCGCCAGCAGCCGGACTAGCGGGACGGCTGGGGCCAACGTCCTGACTTTC. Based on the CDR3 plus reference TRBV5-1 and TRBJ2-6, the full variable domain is KAGVTQTPRYLIKTRGQQVTLSCSPISGHRSVSWYQQTPGQGLQFLFEYFSETQRNKGNFPGRFSGRQFSNSRSEMNVSTLELGDSALYLCASSRTSGTAGANVLTFGAGSRLTVL.